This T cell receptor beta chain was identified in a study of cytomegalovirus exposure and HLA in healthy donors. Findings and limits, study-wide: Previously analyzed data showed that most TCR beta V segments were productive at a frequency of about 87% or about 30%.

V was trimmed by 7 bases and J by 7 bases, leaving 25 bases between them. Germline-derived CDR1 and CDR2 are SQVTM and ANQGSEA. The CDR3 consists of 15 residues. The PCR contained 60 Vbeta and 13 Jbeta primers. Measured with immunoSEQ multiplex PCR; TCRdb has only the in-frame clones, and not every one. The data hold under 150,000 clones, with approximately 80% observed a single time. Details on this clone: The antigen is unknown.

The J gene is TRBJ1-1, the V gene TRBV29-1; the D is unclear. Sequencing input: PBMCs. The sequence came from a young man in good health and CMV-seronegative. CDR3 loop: CSALPAGARVLEAFF. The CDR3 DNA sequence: TGCAGCGCTCTCCCGGCCGGAGCACGGGTACTTGAAGCTTTCTTT.